This T cell receptor (beta chain) was sequenced for a study of monozygotic twins with inflammatory bowel disease. For both chains, the TCRalpha and TCRbeta cDNA went through two nested PCRs of approximately 16 and 10 cycles. TCRdb re-called the 5' RACE reads; one entry per CDR3 protein, DNA not given. The data include approximately 210,000 distinct CDR3 sequences; the top ten clones carry around 7.7%. The CDR3 totals 14 residues. Looked up from germline, CDR1 is LNHNV and CDR2 is YYDKDF (reference sequence). Source material: blood. This chain joins TRBV15 and TRBJ2-7; TCRdb's D call of TRBD1 is untestable without DNA. The receptor comes from a human donor with ulcerative colitis or Crohn's disease, or a healthy co-twin of an affected twin (not recorded which). The CDR3 loop reads CATSRSTGVYEQYF.